The 32 T cell receptor beta chains listed next were all sequenced from one sample in a study of T cells in Graves' hyperthyroidism and ophthalmopathy. Amplified TCR beta CDR3 regions came from RNA transcripts. Researchers ran a first-round RT-PCR on the TCR CDR3 using the HTBI primer set. TCRdb used MiXCR to reprocess the multiplex PCR reads, holding one entry per CDR3 protein. This table has fewer than 650,000 distinct CDR3 sequences, about 14% appearing once. The sequencing sample was made of blood. These receptors came from a woman in her forties with Graves' hyperthyroidism.

Ten or more counts support this clonotype. V and J are TRBV20-1 and TRBJ2-7; D ambiguous. The germline CDR1 and CDR2 sequences are DFQATT and SNEGSKA (reference sequence). The CDR3 runs 13 residues. Trimming pared 0 bases from V and 5 bases from J, leaving 11 bases between. CDR3 DNA: TGCAGTGCTAGAGATCGGAGTAACAACGAGCAGTACTTC. It translates to CSARDRSNNEQYF.

This clonotype has a count of ten or more. This sequence joins TRBV29-1 and TRBJ2-7, with TRBD2 matching over 7 bases. The germline CDR1 and CDR2 sequences are SQVTM and ANQGSEA. V lost 3 bases, J lost 3 bases, and 5 bases stayed unmatched. This CDR3 spans 13 amino acids. CDR3 nucleotide sequence: TGCAGCGTTGAGGGGGGGACCCTCTACGAGCAGTACTTC. Translation: CSVEGGTLYEQYF.

This clonotype was seen ten or more times. This sequence joins TRBV6-1 and TRBJ1-1; D not certain. Trimming stripped 2 bases from V and 0 bases from J, with 7 bases between. Germline V CDR1 and CDR2: MNHNS, SASEGT. The length of the CDR3 is 14 residues. The DNA of the CDR3 is TGTGCCAGCAGTGAACCCAGCATGAACACTGAAGCTTTCTTT. Residues: CASSEPSMNTEAFF.

The chain joins TRBV28 to TRBJ2-1; D is ambiguous. The CDR3 is 12 residues long. CDR1 is MDHEN, CDR2 SYDVKM, per germline. The V end was cut by 5 bases, the J end by 9 bases, with 11 bases between. CDR3 sequence (DNA): TGTGCCAGCAGTCCCCCCCATACTGAGCAGTTCTTC. This gives the protein CASSPPHTEQFF.

This clonotype appeared many times. The chain is built from TRBV20-1 and TRBJ2-1; 10 bases are shared with TRBD2. V lost 0 bases, J lost 7 bases, and 9 bases stayed unmatched. CDR3 length: 16 amino acids. Germline V gene data show CDR1 as DFQATT and CDR2 as SNEGSKA (reference sequence). CDR3 amino acids: CSARDFSSGRENEQFF. In DNA form, the CDR3 reads TGCAGTGCTAGAGATTTTTCTAGCGGGAGAGAGAATGAGCAGTTCTTC.

At least ten counts were recorded for this clonotype. The chain employs TRBV6-1 and TRBJ1-2; 7 nucleotides match TRBD1. CDR3 length equals 13 residues. With V trimmed by 10 bases and J by 5 bases, 10 bases remained unmatched. Germline assignment: CDR1 MNHNS and CDR2 SASEGT. The CDR3 here is CATRKTGAYGYTF. DNA for the CDR3: TGTGCCACCAGAAAAACAGGGGCTTATGGCTACACCTTC.

This clonotype was seen more than once but under ten times. The chain is built from TRBV20-1 and TRBJ2-2, with TRBD1 as a possible D gene (5 bases). Trimming removed 3 bases at V and 0 bases at J, with 8 bases between. CDR3 length: 14 amino acids. Germline loops: CDR1 DFQATT, CDR2 SNEGSKA (reference sequence). The CDR3 spells CSASRQSNTGELFF. For the CDR3, the DNA is TGCAGTGCTAGCAGACAGTCGAACACCGGGGAGCTGTTTTTT.

V is TRBV5-1 and J is TRBJ1-3; unclear D gene. The V gene's germline CDR1 is SGHRS and CDR2 YFSETQ. The V end lost 4 bases, the J end lost 4 bases, and 6 bases lay between the germline ends. The CDR3 spans 12 residues. The CDR3 coding sequence is TGCGCCAGCAGCAACGGAGGAAACACCATATATTTT. This sequence encodes CASSNGGNTIYF.

This rearrangement joins TRBV4-1 to TRBJ2-7, with D tentatively TRBD2 (5 bases). V was cut by 1 base and J by 0 bases, with 22 bases left in between. The CDR3 covers 19 residues. Germline CDR1 MGHRA, CDR2 YSYEKL. CDR3 protein: CASSQVLRLANISSYEQYF. The CDR3 DNA reads TGCGCCAGCAGCCAAGTGCTTCGCCTAGCTAACATTAGCTCCTACGAGCAGTACTTC.

This clonotype was detected many times. V usage is TRBV12-5 and J usage is TRBJ1-1; maybe TRBD1 (6 bases). V lost 7 bases and J lost 0, with 24 bases in between. Germline V gene sequence: CDR1 LGHNT, CDR2 FRNRAP. This CDR3 spans 18 amino acids. Here the CDR3 reads CASAHRVNNGPMNTEAFF. CDR3 in DNA: TGTGCTAGTGCCCACAGGGTAAATAACGGGCCCATGAACACTGAAGCTTTCTTT.

In this sample, this clonotype turned up many times. The genes are TRBV20-1 and TRBJ1-5, with D possibly matching TRBD1 (6 bases). The CDR3 is 13 residues long. The V end was cut by 4 bases, the J end by 7 bases, with 14 bases between. The V gene's germline CDR1 is DFQATT and CDR2 SNEGSKA (reference sequence). Here the CDR3 reads CSAKRGAGQPQHF. The CDR3 DNA reads TGCAGTGCTAAGCGGGGGGCTGGCCAGCCCCAGCATTTT.

The chain has TRBV7-2 and TRBJ1-5, with D unclear. The CDR3 is 13 amino acids. Trimming took off 3 bases at V and 7 bases at J, with 10 bases between the two ends. Germline V CDR1 and CDR2: SGHTA, FQGNSA. The CDR3 nucleotides are TGTGCCAGCAGCTTCGGATTAAAACAGCCCCAGCATTTT. Translated: CASSFGLKQPQHF.

This clonotype occurred many times. The V call is TRBV2, the J call TRBJ1-2, with TRBD1 as a possible D gene (5 bases). The V end lost 4 bases, the J end lost 2 bases, and 8 bases lay between the germline ends. Germline CDR1 and CDR2: SNHLY and FYNNEI. The CDR3 covers 13 residues. The DNA of the CDR3 is TGTGCCAGCAGTGGAGAGGGGAACTATGGCTACACCTTC. It is translated as CASSGEGNYGYTF. The whole variable domain, remainder taken from reference TRBV2 and TRBJ1-2, is EPEVTQTPSHQVTQMGQEVILRCVPISNHLYFYWYRQILGQKVEFLVSFYNNEISEKSEIFDDQFSVERPDGSNFTLKIRSTKLEDSAMYFCASSGEGNYGYTFGSGTRLTVV.

Ten or more counts support this clonotype. A read error may produce the germline difference seen at one junction end. The chain employs TRBV7-7 and TRBJ2-7, with 14 bases aligning to TRBD2. The germline V gene has CDR1 SSHAT and CDR2 FNYEAQ (reference sequence). CDR3 length: 16 amino acids. The CDR3: CASSKGLAGEGYEQYF. CDR3 nucleotide sequence: TGTGCTAGCAGCAAGGGACTAGCGGGAGAGGGTTACGAGCAGTACTTC.

This clonotype was counted only a few times. The chain has TRBV28 and TRBJ1-2; D is perhaps TRBD1 (5 bases). Trimming cost V 6 bases and J 5 bases, with 16 bases left between them. CDR1 MDHEN and CDR2 SYDVKM come from the germline V gene. This CDR3 is built from 14 residues. As DNA, the CDR3 is TGTGCCAGCAGGTCCCCGGGGGGGGGTTATGGCTACACCTTC. Amino acids: CASRSPGGGYGYTF.

This clonotype was seen many times. The chain links TRBV20-1 to TRBJ2-1; TRBD2 matches 7 bases. The CDR3 sequence is 14 residues long. CDR1 is DFQATT, CDR2 SNEGSKA, per germline (reference sequence). Trimming cost V 3 bases and J 0 bases; bases outside gene matches: 2. The CDR3 nucleotides are TGCAGTGCTAGGGAGCGGGACTCCTACAATGAGCAGTTCTTC. Protein: CSARERDSYNEQFF.

The rearrangement uses TRBV5-1 and TRBJ1-4; 10 bases are shared with TRBD1. The ends lost 4 bases at V and 8 bases at J; junction bases unmatched: 8. This CDR3 is 15 amino acids long. Germline V CDR1 and CDR2: SGHRS, YFSETQ. The CDR3 nucleotides are TGCGCCAGCAGCCCGACTGGACAGGGGGAGGAAAAACTGTTTTTT. Its translation: CASSPTGQGEEKLFF. Supplemented by reference TRBV5-1 and TRBJ1-4, the full variable domain reads KAGVTQTPRYLIKTRGQQVTLSCSPISGHRSVSWYQQTPGQGLQFLFEYFSETQRNKGNFPGRFSGRQFSNSRSEMNVSTLELGDSALYLCASSPTGQGEEKLFFGSGTQLSVL.

In this sample, this clonotype turned up a few times. The chain uses TRBV20-1 and TRBJ2-1, with 13 bases fitting TRBD2. J lost 6 bases, V lost 6 bases, and 8 bases had no gene match. Germline values: CDR1 DFQATT, CDR2 SNEGSKA (reference sequence). This CDR3 is 15 amino acids long. The DNA for the CDR3 is TGCAGTGCCCCGGGGACTAGCGGGGTTATCAATGAGCAGTTCTTC. This translates into CSAPGTSGVINEQFF.

This clonotype was observed many times. The J gene is TRBJ1-1, the V gene TRBV28; possible D gene TRBD1, 6 bases. The V and J ends lost 4 bases and 7 bases respectively, with 16 bases between them. CDR1 is MDHEN and CDR2 is SYDVKM in the germline V gene. CDR3 length: 14 residues. The chain's CDR3 is CASSYDRMPLEAFF. The DNA of the CDR3 is TGTGCCAGCAGTTACGACAGGATGCCCCTTGAAGCTTTCTTT.

The chain joins TRBV25-1 to TRBJ2-1, with 11 bases lining up with TRBD2. V shed 6 bases, J shed 0 bases, and the junction held 13 bases outside the gene matches. This CDR3 comprises 19 residues. CDR1 is MGHDK, CDR2 SYGVNS, per germline. CDR3 DNA: TGTGCCAGCAGCGCGACTAGCGGGGCTACTCTTGCCTCCTACAATGAGCAGTTCTTC. Its protein is CASSATSGATLASYNEQFF.

At least ten counts were recorded for this clonotype. This sequence joins TRBV24-1 and TRBJ1-2, with 9 bases that match TRBD1. The CDR3 length is 15 residues. Looked up from germline, CDR1 is KGHDR and CDR2 is SFDVKD. Trimming removed 1 base from V and 5 bases from J; junction bases left unmatched: 4. The CDR3, as DNA: TGTGCCACCAGTGATTTCGGACAGGGGTTTTATGGCTACACCTTC. This codes for CATSDFGQGFYGYTF.

The V and J genes are TRBV6-1 and TRBJ2-7, with 9 nucleotides matching TRBD2. The CDR3 sequence is 15 residues long. CDR1 and CDR2 (germline): MNHNS, SASEGT. After removal of 6 bases from V and 4 bases from J, the junction contained 10 bases not matched to a gene. As DNA, the CDR3 is TGTGCCAGCAGGCCTACCGGACTAGCGCCGTACGAGCAGTACTTC. As protein: CASRPTGLAPYEQYF.

The CDR3 DNA follows: TGTGCCAGCAGCTTAGTGTCCCTAGCCCCAAACTACGAGCAGTACTTC. Translation: CASSLVSLAPNYEQYF. The V and J genes are TRBV7-2 and TRBJ2-7; a weak D match, TRBD2 (5 bases). Between the trimmed V and J ends, which lost 1 base and 3 bases, there was a span of 16 bases. CDR1 and CDR2 from the germline V gene are SGHTA and FQGNSA. The CDR3 spans 16 residues.

This clonotype was observed a few times. The V gene is TRBV6-1, the J gene TRBJ2-7, with D unclear. Germline V gene sequence: CDR1 MNHNS, CDR2 SASEGT. V lost 6 bases and J lost 2, with 20 bases in between. The CDR3 totals 16 residues. CDR3 sequence reads: CASRFHRPDIAYEQYF. The CDR3, as DNA: TGTGCCAGCAGATTTCACCGGCCGGATATTGCCTACGAGCAGTACTTC.

This chain connects TRBV29-1 to TRBJ2-7; 7 bases are shared with TRBD1. Unmatched junction bases numbered 11, after V lost 5 bases and J lost 4 bases. CDR3 length equals 14 residues. CDR1 is SQVTM, CDR2 ANQGSEA, per germline. The DNA for the CDR3 is TGCAGCGTTCAAGCCGGGACAGCCCGATACGAGCAGTACTTC. The encoded protein is CSVQAGTARYEQYF.

The V and J genes are TRBV5-1 and TRBJ2-1, with 7 bases that match TRBD2. V lost 4 bases to trimming and J lost 0 bases; unmatched junction nucleotides: 7. Germline CDR1 SGHRS, CDR2 YFSETQ. This CDR3 region has 16 residues. The CDR3: CASSTLAGSSYNEQFF. The CDR3, as DNA: TGCGCCAGCAGCACGTTAGCGGGTAGCTCCTACAATGAGCAGTTCTTC.

This clonotype appeared many times. The rearrangement joins TRBV20-1 to TRBJ2-1; TRBD1 aligns across 7 bases. The length of the CDR3 is 16 residues. J gave up 7 bases and V 1 base, and 13 bases lay outside the gene matches. The germline gives CDR1 DFQATT, CDR2 SNEGSKA (reference sequence). The CDR3 DNA is TGCAGTGCTAGAGGGTGGGCGCCACAGGGGATAAATGAGCAGTTCTTC. This codes for CSARGWAPQGINEQFF.

V and J are TRBV28 and TRBJ1-2; D is perhaps TRBD1 (5 bases). The germline gives CDR1 MDHEN, CDR2 SYDVKM. Trimming took 4 bases from V and 7 from J, leaving 16 bases between them. The CDR3 length is 14 residues. In nucleotides, the CDR3 is TGTGCCAGCAGTTCACCAGACAGTGGCTTTGGCTACACCTTC. This codes for CASSSPDSGFGYTF.

V is TRBV5-1 and J is TRBJ1-1, with unresolved D. The ends were cut back, 0 bases at V and 0 bases at J, with 12 bases in the middle. The CDR3 has 16 residues. Germline CDR1 is SGHRS and CDR2 is YFSETQ. CDR3 in amino acids: CASSLAGQAMNTEAFF. CDR3 sequence (DNA): TGCGCCAGCAGCTTGGCCGGGCAGGCAATGAACACTGAAGCTTTCTTT.

In its sample, this clonotype was seen many times. This chain links TRBV19 with TRBJ1-5; D uncertain. V dropped 6 bases and J dropped 2 bases, with 8 bases sitting between them. This CDR3 spans 13 amino acids. Germline V gives CDR1 LNHDA, CDR2 SQIVND (reference sequence). CDR3 coding DNA: TGTGCCAGTAGGGGTGAAGGCAATCAGCCCCAGCATTTT. This gives the protein CASRGEGNQPQHF.

The table lists this clonotype with many counts. The V call is TRBV6-1, the J call TRBJ2-3, with 9 bases aligning to TRBD2. In germline, CDR1 is MNHNS, CDR2 SASEGT. The CDR3 has 19 residues. The V gene end was trimmed by 1 base and the J gene end by 2 bases; junction bases not matched to a gene: 13. The CDR3 sequence is CASSEEPRTSGFYTDTQYF. As DNA, the CDR3 is TGTGCCAGCAGTGAAGAGCCGAGAACTAGCGGGTTTTACACAGATACGCAGTATTTT.

In this sample, this clonotype turned up many times. This chain joins TRBV18 and TRBJ1-1; no reliable D call. Germline V gene sequence: CDR1 KGHSH, CDR2 LQKENI. This CDR3 is 14 amino acids long. Trimming cost V 3 bases and J 1 base, with 9 bases left between them. The CDR3 coding sequence is TGTGCCAGCTCACCTACAGAAGCGAACACTGAAGCTTTCTTT. Its protein product is CASSPTEANTEAFF. The entire variable domain, with the rest obtained from reference TRBV18 and TRBJ1-1, is as follows: NAGVMQNPRHLVRRRGQEARLRCSPMKGHSHVYWYRQLPEEGLKFMVYLQKENIIDESGMPKERFSAEFPKEGPSILRIQQVVRGDSAAYFCASSPTEANTEAFFGQGTRLTVV.